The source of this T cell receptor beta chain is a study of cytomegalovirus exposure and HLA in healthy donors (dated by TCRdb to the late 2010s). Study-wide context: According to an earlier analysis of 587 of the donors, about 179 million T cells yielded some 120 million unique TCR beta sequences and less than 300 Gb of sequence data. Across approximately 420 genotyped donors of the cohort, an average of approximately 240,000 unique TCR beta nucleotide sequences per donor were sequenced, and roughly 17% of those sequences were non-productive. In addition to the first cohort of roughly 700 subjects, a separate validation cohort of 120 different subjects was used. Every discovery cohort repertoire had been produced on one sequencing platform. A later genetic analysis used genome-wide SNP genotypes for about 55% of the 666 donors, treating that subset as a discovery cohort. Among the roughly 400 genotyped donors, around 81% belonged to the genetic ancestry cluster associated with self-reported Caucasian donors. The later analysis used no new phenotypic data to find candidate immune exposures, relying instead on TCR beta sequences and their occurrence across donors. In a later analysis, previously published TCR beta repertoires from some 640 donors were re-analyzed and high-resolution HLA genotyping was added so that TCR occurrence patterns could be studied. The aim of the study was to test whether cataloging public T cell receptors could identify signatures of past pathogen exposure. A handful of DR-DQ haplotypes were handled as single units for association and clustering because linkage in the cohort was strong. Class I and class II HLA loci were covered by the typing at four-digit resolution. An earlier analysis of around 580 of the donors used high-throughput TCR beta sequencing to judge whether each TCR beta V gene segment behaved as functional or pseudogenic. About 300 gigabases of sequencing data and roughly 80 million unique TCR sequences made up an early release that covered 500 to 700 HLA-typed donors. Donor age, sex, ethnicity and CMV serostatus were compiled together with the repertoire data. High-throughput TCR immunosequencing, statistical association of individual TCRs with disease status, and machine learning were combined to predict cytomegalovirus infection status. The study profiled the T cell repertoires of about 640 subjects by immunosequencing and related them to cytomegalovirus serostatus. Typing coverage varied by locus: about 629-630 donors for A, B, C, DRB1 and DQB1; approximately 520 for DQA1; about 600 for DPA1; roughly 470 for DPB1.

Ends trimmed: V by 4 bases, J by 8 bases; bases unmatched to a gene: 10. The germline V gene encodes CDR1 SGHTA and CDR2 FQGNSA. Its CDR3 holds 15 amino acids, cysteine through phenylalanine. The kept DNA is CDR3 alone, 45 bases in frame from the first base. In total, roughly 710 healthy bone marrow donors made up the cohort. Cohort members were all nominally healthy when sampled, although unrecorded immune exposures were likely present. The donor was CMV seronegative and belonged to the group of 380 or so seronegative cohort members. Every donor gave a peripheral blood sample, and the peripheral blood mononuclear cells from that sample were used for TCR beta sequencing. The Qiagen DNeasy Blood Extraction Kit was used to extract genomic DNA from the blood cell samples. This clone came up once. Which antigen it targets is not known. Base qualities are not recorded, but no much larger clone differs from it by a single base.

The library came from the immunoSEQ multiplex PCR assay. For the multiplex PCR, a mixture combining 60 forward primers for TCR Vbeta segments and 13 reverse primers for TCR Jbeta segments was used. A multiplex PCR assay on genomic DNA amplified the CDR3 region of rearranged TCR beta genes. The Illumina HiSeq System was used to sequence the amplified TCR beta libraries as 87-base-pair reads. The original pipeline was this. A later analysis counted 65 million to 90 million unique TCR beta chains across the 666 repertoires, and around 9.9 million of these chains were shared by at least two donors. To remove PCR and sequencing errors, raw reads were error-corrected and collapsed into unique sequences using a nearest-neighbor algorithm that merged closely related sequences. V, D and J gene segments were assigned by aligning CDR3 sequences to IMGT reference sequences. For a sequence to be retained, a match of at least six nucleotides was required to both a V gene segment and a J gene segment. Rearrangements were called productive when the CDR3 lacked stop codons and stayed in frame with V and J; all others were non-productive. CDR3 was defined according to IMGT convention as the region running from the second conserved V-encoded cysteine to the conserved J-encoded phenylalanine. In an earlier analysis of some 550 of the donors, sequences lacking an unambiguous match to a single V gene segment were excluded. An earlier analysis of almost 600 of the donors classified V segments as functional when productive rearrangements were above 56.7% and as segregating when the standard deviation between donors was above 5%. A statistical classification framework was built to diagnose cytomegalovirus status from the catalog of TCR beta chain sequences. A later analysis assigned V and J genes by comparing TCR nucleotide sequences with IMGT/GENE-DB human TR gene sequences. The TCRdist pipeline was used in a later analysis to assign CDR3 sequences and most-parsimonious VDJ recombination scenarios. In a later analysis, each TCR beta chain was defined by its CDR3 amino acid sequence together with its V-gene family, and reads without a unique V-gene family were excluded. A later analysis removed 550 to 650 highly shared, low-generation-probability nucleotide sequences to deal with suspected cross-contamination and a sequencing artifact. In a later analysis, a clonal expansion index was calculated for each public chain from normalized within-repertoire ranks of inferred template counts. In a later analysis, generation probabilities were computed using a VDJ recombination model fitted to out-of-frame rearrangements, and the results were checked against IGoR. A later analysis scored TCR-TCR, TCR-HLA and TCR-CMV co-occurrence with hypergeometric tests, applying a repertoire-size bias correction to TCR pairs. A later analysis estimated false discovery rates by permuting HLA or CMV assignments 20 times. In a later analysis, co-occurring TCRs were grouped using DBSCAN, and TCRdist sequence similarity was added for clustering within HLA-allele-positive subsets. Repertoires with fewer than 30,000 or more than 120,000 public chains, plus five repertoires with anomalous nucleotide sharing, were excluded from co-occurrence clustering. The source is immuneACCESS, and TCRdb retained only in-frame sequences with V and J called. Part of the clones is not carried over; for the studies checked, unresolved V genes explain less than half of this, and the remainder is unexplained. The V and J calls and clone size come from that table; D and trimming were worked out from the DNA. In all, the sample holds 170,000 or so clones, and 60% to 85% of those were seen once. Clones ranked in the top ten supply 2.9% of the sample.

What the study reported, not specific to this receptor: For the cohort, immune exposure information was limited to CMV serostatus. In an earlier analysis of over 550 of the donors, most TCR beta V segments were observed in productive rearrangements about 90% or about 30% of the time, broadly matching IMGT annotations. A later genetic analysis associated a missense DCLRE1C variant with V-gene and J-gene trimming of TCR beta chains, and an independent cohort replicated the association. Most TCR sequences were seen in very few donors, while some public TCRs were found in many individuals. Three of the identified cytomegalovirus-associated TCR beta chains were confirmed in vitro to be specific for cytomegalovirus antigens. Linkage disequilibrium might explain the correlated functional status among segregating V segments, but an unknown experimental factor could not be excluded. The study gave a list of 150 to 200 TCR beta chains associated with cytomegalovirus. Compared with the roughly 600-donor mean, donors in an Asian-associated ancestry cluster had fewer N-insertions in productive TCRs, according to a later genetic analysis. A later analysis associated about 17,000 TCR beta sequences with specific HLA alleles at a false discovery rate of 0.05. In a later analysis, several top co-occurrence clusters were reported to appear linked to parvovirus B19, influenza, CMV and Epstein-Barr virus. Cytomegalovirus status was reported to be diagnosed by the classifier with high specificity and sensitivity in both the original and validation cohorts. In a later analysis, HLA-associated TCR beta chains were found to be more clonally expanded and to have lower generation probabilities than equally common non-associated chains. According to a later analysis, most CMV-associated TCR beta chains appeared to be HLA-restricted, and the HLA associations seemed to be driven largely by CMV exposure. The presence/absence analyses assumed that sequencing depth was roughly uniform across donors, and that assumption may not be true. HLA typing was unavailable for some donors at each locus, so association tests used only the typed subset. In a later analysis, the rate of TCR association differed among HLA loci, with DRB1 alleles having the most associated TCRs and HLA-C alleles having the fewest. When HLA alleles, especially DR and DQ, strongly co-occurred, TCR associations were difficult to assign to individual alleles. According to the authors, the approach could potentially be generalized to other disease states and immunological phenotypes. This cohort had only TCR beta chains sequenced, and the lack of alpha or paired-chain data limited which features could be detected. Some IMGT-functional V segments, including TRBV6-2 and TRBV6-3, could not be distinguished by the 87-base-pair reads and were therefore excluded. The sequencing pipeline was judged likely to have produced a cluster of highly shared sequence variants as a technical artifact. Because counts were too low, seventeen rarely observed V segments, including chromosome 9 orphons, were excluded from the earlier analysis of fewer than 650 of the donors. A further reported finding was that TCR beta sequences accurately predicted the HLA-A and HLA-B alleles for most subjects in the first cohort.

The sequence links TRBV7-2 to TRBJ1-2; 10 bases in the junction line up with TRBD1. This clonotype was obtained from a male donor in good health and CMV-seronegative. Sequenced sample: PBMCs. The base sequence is TGTGCCAGCAGCTCCCGACAGGGGGCGAGTGAAGGCTACACCTTC. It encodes CASSSRQGASEGYTF.